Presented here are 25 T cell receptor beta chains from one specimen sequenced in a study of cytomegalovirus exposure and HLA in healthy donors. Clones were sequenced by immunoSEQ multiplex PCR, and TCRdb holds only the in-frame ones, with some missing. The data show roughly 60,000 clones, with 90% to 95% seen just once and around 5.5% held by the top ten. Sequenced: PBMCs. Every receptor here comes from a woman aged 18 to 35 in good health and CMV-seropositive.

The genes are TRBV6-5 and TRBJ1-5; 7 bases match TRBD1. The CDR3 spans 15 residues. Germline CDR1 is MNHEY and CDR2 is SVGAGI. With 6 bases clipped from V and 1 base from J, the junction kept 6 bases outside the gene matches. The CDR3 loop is CASSNRGGSNQPQHF. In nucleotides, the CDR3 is TGTGCCAGCAGCAACAGGGGAGGAAGCAATCAGCCCCAGCATTTT.

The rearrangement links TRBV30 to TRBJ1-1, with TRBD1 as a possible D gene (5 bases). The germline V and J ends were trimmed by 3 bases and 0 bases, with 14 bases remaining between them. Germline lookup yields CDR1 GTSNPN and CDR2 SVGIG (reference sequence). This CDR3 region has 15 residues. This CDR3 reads CAWRDNRRMNTEAFF. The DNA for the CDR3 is TGTGCCTGGAGGGATAACAGGAGAATGAACACTGAAGCTTTCTTT.

CDR3 loop: CASSLLQLVQETQYF. CDR3 nucleotides: TGTGCCAGCAGTTTATTACAACTAGTTCAAGAGACCCAGTACTTC. V gene TRBV28 combines with J gene TRBJ2-5, with TRBD2 as a possible D gene (5 bases). CDR1 and CDR2 from the germline V gene are MDHEN and SYDVKM. Trimming removed 1 base at V and 2 bases at J, with 11 bases between. This CDR3 region has 15 residues.

CDR3 region: CASSLAGGSQEQYF. The CDR3 coding sequence is TGTGCCAGCAGCTTGGCCGGCGGCAGCCAGGAGCAGTACTTC. This chain joins TRBV5-4 and TRBJ2-7; D gene uncertain. The V gene's germline CDR1 is SGHNT and CDR2 YYREEE (reference sequence). The V and J ends lost 0 bases and 7 bases respectively, with 14 bases between them. CDR3 length: 14 amino acids.

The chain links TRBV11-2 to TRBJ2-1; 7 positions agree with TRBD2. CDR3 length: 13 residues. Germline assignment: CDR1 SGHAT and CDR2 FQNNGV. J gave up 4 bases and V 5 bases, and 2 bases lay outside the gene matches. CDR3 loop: CASSLGRYNEQFF. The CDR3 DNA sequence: TGTGCCAGCAGCCTCGGGAGGTACAATGAGCAGTTCTTC.

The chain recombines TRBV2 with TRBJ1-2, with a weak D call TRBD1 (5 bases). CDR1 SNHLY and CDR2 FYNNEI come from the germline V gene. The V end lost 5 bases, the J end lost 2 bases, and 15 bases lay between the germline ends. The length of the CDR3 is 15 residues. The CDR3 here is CASSPTGGVNYGYTF. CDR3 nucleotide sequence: TGTGCCAGCAGTCCTACAGGTGGTGTAAACTATGGCTACACCTTC.

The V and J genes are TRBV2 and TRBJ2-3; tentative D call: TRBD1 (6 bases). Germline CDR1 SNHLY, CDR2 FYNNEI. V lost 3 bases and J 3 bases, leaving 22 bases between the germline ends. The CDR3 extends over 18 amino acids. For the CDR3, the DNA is TGTGCCAGCAGTGACGAGATCTATGGGACACAAACTACAGATACGCAGTATTTT. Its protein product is CASSDEIYGTQTTDTQYF.

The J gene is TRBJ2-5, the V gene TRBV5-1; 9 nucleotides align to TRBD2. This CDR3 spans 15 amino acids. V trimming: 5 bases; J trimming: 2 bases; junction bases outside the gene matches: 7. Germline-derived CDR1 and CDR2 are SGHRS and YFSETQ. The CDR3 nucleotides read TGCGCCAGCAGTGAGAGCGGGGGGCTTCAAGAGACCCAGTACTTC. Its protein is CASSESGGLQETQYF. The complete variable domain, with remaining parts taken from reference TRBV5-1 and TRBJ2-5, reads KAGVTQTPRYLIKTRGQQVTLSCSPISGHRSVSWYQQTPGQGLQFLFEYFSETQRNKGNFPGRFSGRQFSNSRSEMNVSTLELGDSALYLCASSESGGLQETQYFGPGTRLLVL.

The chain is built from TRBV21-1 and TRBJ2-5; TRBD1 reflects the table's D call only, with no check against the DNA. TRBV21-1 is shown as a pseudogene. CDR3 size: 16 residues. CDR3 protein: CASSKGMGTDPGTQYF. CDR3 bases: TGTGCCAGCAGCAAAGGAATGGGGACAGATCCAGGGACCCAGTACTTC.

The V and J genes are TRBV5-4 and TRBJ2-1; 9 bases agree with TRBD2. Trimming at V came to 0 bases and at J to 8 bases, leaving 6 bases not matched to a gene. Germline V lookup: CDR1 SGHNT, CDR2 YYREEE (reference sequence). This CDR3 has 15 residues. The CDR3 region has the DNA TGTGCCAGCAGCTTGGCAGGGCGGGAGGGCCATGAGCAGTTCTTC. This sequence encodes CASSLAGREGHEQFF.

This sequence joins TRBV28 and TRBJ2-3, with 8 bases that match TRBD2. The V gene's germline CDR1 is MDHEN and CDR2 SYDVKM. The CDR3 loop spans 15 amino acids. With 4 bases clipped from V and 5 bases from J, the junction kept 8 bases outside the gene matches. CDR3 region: CASSSYGGAGDTQYF. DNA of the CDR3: TGTGCCAGCAGTTCATACGGGGGGGCCGGAGATACGCAGTATTTT.

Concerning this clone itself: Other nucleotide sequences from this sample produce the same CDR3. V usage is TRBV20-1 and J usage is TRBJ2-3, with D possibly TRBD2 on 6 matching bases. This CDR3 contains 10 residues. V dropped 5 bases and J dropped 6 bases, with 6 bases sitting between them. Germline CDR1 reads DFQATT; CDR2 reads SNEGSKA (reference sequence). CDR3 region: CSARGDTQYF. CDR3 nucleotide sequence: TGCAGTGCTCGGGGGGATACGCAGTATTTT.

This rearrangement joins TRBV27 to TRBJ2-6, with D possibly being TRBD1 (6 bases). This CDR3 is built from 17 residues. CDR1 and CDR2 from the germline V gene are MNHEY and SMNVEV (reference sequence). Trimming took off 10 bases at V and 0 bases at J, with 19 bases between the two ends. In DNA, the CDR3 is TGTGCCACCCTCGGACAGCAACTTAACTCTGGGGCCAACGTCCTGACTTTC. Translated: CATLGQQLNSGANVLTF.

CDR3 sequence (DNA): TGTGCCAGCAGTGAAGGGGACAGCACTGAAGCTTTCTTT. Amino acid sequence: CASSEGDSTEAFF. The V gene is TRBV6-4, the J gene TRBJ1-1; 7 nucleotides line up with TRBD1. This CDR3 is built from 13 residues. In germline, CDR1 is MRHNA, CDR2 SNTAGT. J gave up 4 bases and V 3 bases, and 2 bases lay outside the gene matches.

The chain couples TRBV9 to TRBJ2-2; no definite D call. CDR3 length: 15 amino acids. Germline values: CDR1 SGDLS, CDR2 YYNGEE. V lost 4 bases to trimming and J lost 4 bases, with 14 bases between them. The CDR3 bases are TGTGCCAGCAGCCCACTCCGGAGTGGCACCGGGGAGCTGTTTTTT. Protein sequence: CASSPLRSGTGELFF.

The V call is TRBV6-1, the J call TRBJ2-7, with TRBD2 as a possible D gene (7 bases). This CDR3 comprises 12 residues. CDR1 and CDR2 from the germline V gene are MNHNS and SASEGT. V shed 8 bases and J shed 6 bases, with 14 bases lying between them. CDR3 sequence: CASPKRGGEQYF. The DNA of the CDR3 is TGTGCCAGCCCAAAAAGGGGGGGCGAGCAGTACTTC.

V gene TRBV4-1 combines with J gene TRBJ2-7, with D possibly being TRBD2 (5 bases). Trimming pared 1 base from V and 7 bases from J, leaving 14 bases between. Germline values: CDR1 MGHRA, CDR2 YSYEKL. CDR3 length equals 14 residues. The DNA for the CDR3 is TGCGCCAGCAGCCAAGTTTTCCGAACGGGGGAGCAGTACTTC. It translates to CASSQVFRTGEQYF.

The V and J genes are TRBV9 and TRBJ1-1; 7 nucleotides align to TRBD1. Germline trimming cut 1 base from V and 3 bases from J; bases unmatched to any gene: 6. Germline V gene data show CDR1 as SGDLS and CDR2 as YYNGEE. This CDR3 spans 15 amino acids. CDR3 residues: CASSVSDRAYTEAFF. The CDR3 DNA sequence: TGTGCCAGCAGCGTATCCGACAGGGCTTACACTGAAGCTTTCTTT.

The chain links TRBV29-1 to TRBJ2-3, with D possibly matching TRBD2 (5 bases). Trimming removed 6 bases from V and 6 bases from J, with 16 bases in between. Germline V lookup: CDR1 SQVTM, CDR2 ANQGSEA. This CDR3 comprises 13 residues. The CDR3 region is CSVGLGEGDTQYF. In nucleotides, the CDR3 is TGCAGCGTAGGACTGGGCGAGGGTGATACGCAGTATTTT.

The CDR3 nucleotides read TGTGCCAGCAGCCCTTCTTACACTGAAGCTTTCTTT. It codes for CASSPSYTEAFF. V usage is TRBV7-9 and J usage is TRBJ1-1; D gene uncertain. The V gene lost 5 bases and the J gene lost 3 bases, with 7 bases spanning the gap. The CDR3 consists of 12 residues. In germline, CDR1 is SEHNR, CDR2 FQNEAQ (reference sequence).

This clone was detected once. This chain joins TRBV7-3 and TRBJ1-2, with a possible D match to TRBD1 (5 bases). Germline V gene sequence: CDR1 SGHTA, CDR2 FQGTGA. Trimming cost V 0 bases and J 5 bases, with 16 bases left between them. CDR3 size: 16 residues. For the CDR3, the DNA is TGTGCCAGCAGCTTAACTGCCCGGGGGGGAGGATATGGCTACACCTTC. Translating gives CASSLTARGGGYGYTF.

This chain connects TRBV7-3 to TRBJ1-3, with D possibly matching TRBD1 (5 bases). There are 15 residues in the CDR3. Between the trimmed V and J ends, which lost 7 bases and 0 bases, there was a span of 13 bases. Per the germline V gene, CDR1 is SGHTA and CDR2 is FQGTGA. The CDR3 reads CASTLHRISGNTIYF. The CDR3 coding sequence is TGTGCCAGCACCCTTCACAGGATCTCTGGAAACACCATATATTTT.

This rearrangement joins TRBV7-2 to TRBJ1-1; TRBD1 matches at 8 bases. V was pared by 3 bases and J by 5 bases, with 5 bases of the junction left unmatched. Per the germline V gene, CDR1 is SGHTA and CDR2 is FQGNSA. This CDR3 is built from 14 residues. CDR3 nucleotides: TGTGCCAGCAGCTTCCAGGGGGCATCGACTGAAGCTTTCTTT. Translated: CASSFQGASTEAFF.

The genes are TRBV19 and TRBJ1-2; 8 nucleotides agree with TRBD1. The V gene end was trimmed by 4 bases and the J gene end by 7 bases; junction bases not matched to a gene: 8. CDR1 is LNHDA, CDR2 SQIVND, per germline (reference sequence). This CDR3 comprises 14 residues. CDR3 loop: CASSTPGGDPGYTF. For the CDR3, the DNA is TGTGCCAGTAGTACCCCAGGGGGCGACCCTGGCTACACCTTC.

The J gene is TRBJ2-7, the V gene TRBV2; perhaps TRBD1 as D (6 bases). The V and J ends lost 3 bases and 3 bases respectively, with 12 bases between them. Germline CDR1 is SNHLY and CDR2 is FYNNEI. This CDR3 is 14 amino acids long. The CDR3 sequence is CASSDAGTLYEQYF. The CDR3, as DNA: TGTGCCAGCAGTGACGCCGGGACACTCTACGAGCAGTACTTC.